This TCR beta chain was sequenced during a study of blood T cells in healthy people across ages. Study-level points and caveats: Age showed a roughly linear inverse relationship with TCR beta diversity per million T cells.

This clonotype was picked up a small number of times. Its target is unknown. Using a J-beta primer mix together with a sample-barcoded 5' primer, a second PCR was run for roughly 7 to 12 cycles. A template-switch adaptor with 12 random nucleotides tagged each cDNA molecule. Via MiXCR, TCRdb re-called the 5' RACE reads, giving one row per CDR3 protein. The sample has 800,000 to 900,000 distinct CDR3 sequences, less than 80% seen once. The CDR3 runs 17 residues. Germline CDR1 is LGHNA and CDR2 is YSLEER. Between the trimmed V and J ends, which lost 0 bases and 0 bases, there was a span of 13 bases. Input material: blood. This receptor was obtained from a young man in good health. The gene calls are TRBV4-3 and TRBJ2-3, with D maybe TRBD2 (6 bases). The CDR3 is CASSQDILAVSTDTQYF. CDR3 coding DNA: TGCGCCAGCAGCCAAGATATTTTAGCGGTTAGCACAGATACGCAGTATTTT.